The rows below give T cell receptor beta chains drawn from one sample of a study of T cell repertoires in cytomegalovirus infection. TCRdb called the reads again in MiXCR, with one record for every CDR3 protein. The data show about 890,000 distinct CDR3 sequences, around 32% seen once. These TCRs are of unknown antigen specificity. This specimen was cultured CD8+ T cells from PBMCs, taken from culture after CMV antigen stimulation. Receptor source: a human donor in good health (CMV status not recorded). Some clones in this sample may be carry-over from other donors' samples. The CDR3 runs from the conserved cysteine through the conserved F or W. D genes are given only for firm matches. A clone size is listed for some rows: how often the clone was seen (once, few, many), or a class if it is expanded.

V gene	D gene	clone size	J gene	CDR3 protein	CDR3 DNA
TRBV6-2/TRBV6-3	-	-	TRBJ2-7	CASSTIPPRGSYEQYF	TGTGCCAGCAGCACAATCCCCCCGCGGGGATCCTACGAGCAGTACTTC
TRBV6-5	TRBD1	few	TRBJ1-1	CASSFYRRDRDTEAFF	TGTGCCAGCAGTTTCTACAGACGGGACAGAGACACTGAAGCTTTCTTT
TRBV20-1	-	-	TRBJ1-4	CSASPIATNEKLFF	TGCAGTGCTAGCCCCATTGCAACTAATGAAAAACTGTTTTTT
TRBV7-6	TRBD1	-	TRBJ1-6	CASSIDRDNSPLHF	TGTGCCAGCAGTATCGACAGGGATAATTCACCCCTCCACTTT
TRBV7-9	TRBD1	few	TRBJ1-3	CASSTPTGQGFNFYSGNTIYF	TGTGCCAGCAGCACACCAACCGGACAGGGTTTTAATTTTTACTCTGGAAACACCATATATTTT
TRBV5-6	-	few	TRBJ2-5	CASSYLPIQETQYF	TGTGCCAGCAGTTACCTACCTATCCAAGAGACCCAGTACTTC
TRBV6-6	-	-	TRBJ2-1	CASSGTIWGHNEQFF	TGTGCCAGCAGTGGGACTATCTGGGGGCACAATGAGCAGTTCTTC
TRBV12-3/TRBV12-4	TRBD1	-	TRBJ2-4	CASSLRGGDQYF	TGTGCCAGCAGTTTGAGAGGGGGCGACCAGTACTTC
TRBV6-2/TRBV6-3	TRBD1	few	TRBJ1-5	CASSYMTGADQPQHF	TGTGCCAGCAGTTACATGACAGGGGCTGATCAGCCCCAGCATTTT
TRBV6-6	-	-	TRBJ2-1	CASSQVSYNDQFF	TGTGCCAGCAGCCAGGTATCCTACAATGATCAGTTCTTC
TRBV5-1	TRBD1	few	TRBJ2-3	CASSSPGQGLIKGTDTQYF	TGCGCCAGCAGCTCACCGGGACAGGGGTTAATCAAAGGGACAGATACGCAGTATTTT
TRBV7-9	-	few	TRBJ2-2	CASSPRDKAHGELFF	TGTGCCAGCAGCCCGAGGGACAAGGCCCACGGGGAGCTGTTTTTT
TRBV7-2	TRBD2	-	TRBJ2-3	CASSFPALAGEGGSTDTQYF	TGTGCCAGCAGCTTTCCCGCACTAGCGGGGGAGGGTGGGAGCACAGATACGCAGTATTTT
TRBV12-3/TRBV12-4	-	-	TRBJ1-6	CASSLMGRFNNSPLHF	TGTGCCAGCAGTTTAATGGGCCGTTTCAATAATTCACCCCTCCACTTT
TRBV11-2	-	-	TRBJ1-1	CASSLVQLSNTEAFF	TGTGCCAGCAGCTTAGTTCAACTTTCGAACACTGAAGCTTTCTTT
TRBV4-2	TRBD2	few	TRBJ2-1	CASSQESGSGREQFF	TGTGCCAGCAGCCAAGAATCGGGTAGCGGGAGGGAGCAGTTCTTC
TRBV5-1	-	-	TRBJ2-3	CASSLFKVTDTQYF	TGCGCCAGCAGCTTGTTCAAGGTTACAGATACGCAGTATTTT
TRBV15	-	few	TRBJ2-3	CATRDFTDTQYF	TGTGCCACCAGGGACTTCACAGATACGCAGTATTTT
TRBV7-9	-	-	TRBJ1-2	CASSPVGPVSGYTF	TGTGCCAGCAGCCCCGTGGGGCCGGTATCCGGCTACACCTTC
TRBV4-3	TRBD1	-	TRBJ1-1	CASSQDGAGGTEAFF	TGCGCCAGCAGCCAAGATGGGGCAGGGGGCACTGAAGCTTTCTTT
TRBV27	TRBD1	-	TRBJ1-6	CASNLQGANSPLHF	TGTGCCAGTAACCTTCAGGGGGCAAATTCACCCCTCCACTTT
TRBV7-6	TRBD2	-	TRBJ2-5	CASSLKGSGALQETQYF	TGTGCCAGCAGCTTAAAGGGTAGCGGGGCGTTACAAGAGACCCAGTACTTC
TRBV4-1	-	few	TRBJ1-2	CASSQVGAPGSYGYTF	TGCGCCAGCAGCCAAGTGGGGGCCCCGGGGAGCTATGGCTACACCTTC
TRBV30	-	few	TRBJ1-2	CGSYNYGYTF	TGTGGATCTTATAACTATGGCTACACCTTC
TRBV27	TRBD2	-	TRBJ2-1	CASSFSSGVYNEQFF	TGTGCCAGCAGTTTTTCCAGCGGGGTATACAATGAGCAGTTCTTC
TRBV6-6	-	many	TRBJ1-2	CASSGDYGYTF	TGTGCCAGTTCAGGGGACTATGGCTACACCTTC
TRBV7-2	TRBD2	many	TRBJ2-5	CASSLWRLQRGGPETQYF	TGTGCCAGCAGCCTTTGGAGGTTGCAGCGGGGGGGCCCGGAGACCCAGTACTTC
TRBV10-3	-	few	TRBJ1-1	CAISEPSGAFF	TGTGCCATCAGTGAGCCTTCGGGAGCTTTCTTT
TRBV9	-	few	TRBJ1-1	CASSVVGLNTEAFF	TGTGCCAGCAGCGTAGTGGGCCTGAACACTGAAGCTTTCTTT
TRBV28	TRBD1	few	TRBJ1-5	CASSWTGMGNQPQHF	TGTGCCAGCAGTTGGACAGGGATGGGCAATCAGCCCCAGCATTTT
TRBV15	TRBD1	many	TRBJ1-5	CATSRGSNTGDSNQPQHF	TGTGCCACCAGCAGGGGCTCAAATACAGGGGATAGCAATCAGCCCCAGCATTTT
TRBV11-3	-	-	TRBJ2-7	CASSLGFAPALDEQYF	TGTGCCAGCAGCTTAGGCTTCGCACCTGCTTTGGACGAGCAGTACTTC
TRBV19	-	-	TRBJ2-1	CASSTSPGSEQFF	TGTGCCAGTAGTACCTCGCCCGGTAGTGAGCAGTTCTTC
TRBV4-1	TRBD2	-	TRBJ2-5	CASSQPGLAGEGGETQYF	TGCGCCAGCAGCCAACCTGGACTAGCGGGGGAGGGGGGAGAGACCCAGTACTTC
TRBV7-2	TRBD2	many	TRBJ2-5	CASSPGTSGGRTEETQYF	TGTGCCAGCAGCCCAGGGACTAGCGGGGGCCGCACGGAAGAGACCCAGTACTTC
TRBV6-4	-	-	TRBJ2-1	CASSDRVVFGEQFF	TGTGCCAGCAGTGACAGGGTAGTATTCGGTGAGCAGTTCTTC
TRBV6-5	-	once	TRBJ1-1	CASSSVGRRNTEAFF	TGTGCCAGCAGTTCCGTCGGGAGGAGGAACACTGAAGCTTTCTTT
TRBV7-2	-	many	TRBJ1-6	CASIGDRNYNSPLHF	TGTGCCAGCATTGGCGATAGAAATTACAATTCACCCCTCCACTTT
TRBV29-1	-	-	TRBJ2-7	CSVELSATYEQYF	TGCAGCGTTGAGTTGTCCGCTACCTACGAGCAGTACTTC
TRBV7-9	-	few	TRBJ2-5	CASSVNEGVYQETQYF	TGTGCCAGCAGCGTTAACGAGGGCGTTTACCAAGAGACCCAGTACTTC
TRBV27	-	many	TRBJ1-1	CASSFYRDTEAFF	TGTGCCAGCAGTTTTTACAGGGACACTGAAGCTTTCTTT
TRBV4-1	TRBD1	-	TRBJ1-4	CASSQDRQGVFF	TGCGCCAGCAGCCAAGACCGACAGGGTGTGTTTTTT
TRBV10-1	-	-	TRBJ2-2	CASSEIGPSNTGELFF	TGCGCCAGCAGTGAGATAGGTCCCTCGAACACCGGGGAGCTGTTTTTT
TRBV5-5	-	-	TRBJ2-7	CASSEGKTKTYEQYF	TGTGCCAGCAGCGAAGGAAAGACGAAGACCTACGAGCAGTACTTC
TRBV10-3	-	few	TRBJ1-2	CAISVGGNYGYTF	TGTGCCATCAGTGTGGGGGGCAACTATGGCTACACCTTC
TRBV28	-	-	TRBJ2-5	CASSPHYLPRETQYF	TGTGCCAGCAGTCCGCATTACCTCCCGAGGGAGACCCAGTACTTC
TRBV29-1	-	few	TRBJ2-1	CSVVGGISSYNEQFF	TGCAGCGTTGTCGGGGGCATTAGCTCCTACAATGAGCAGTTCTTC
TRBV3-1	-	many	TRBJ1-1	CASSQVAGNTEAFF	TGTGCCAGCAGCCAAGTCGCGGGGAACACTGAAGCTTTCTTT
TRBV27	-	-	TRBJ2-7	CASSLGVAPYEQYF	TGTGCCAGCAGTTTAGGGGTGGCGCCCTACGAGCAGTACTTC